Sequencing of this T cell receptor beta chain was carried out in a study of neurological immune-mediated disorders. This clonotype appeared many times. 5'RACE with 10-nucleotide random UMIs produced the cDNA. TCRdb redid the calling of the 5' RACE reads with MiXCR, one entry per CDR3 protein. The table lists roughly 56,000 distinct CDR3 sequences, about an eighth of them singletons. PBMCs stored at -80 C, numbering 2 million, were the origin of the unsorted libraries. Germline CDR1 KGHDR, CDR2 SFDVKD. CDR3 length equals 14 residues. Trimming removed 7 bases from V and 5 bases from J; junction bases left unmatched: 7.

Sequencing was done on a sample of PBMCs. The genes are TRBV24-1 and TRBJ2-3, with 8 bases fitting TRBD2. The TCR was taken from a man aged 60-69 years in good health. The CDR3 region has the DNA TGTGCCACCAGCTTATCGGGGGGGATAGATACGCAGTATTTT. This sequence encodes CATSLSGGIDTQYF.